Below, 10 T cell receptor beta chains from the same sample are listed, as sequenced in a study of metastatic and nonmetastatic thyroid tumors. All patients were treatment-naive before thyroid surgery. Via MiXCR, TCRdb re-called the PCR reads. The repertoire has around 6,100 clones, approximately 32% of them found once; the top ten carry around 48%. Source material: adjacent normal tissue. Receptors originate from a female donor with papillary thyroid cancer or a benign thyroid nodule (not recorded which). Some clones in this sample may be carry-over from other donors' samples.

This clone has just a few counts. Other nucleotide sequences in the sample specify the same CDR3. As DNA, the CDR3 is TGTGCCAGCAGTTTAGGGTTGCGGAATGAGCAGTTCTTC. This gives the protein CASSLGLRNEQFF. The chain is built from TRBV12-3 or TRBV12-4 and TRBJ2-1; D unclear. The CDR3 totals 13 residues. V was trimmed by 1 base and J by 7 bases, leaving 8 bases between them.

This clone was counted at least ten times. V gene TRBV20-1 combines with J gene TRBJ1-2; TRBD1 is a possible D gene (6 bases). CDR1 is DFQATT, CDR2 SNEGSKA, per germline (reference sequence). The CDR3 sequence is 14 residues long. V dropped 2 bases and J dropped 6 bases, with 16 bases sitting between them. DNA of the CDR3: TGCAGTGCTAGAATGGGACAAAGGGCGGATGGCTACACCTTC. This encodes CSARMGQRADGYTF.

This chain uses TRBV19 with TRBJ2-2; 8 nucleotides align to TRBD2. Germline V lookup: CDR1 LNHDA, CDR2 SQIVND (reference sequence). Germline trimming cut 8 bases from V and 0 bases from J; bases unmatched to any gene: 2. The CDR3 has 14 amino acids. CDR3: CASSGGTNTGELFF. For the CDR3, the DNA is TGTGCCAGTTCGGGGGGGACGAACACCGGGGAGCTGTTTTTT.

This clone is medium-sized within its sample. The chain employs TRBV10-3 and TRBJ2-7, with D perhaps TRBD1 or TRBD2 (5 bases each). This CDR3 is 14 amino acids long. Germline V lookup: CDR1 ENHRY, CDR2 SYGVKD. V was shortened by 3 bases and J by 3 bases, with 12 bases between the two germline ends. The CDR3 loop reads CAISDDSGSYEQYF. CDR3 coding DNA: TGTGCCATCAGTGACGATTCAGGGAGCTACGAGCAGTACTTC.

The chain combines TRBV3-1 with TRBJ2-7; 7 positions agree with TRBD1. Per the germline V gene, CDR1 is LGHDT and CDR2 is YNNKEL (reference sequence). CDR3 size: 16 residues. The V and J ends lost 4 bases and 6 bases, in that order; junction bases with no gene match: 15. In nucleotides, the CDR3 is TGTGCCAGCAGCCGTCGACAGGGCCAGAGACCGAGCGAGCAGTACTTC. It codes for CASSRRQGQRPSEQYF.

The chain carries TRBV20-1 and TRBJ1-2; D uncertain. Trimming took off 0 bases at V and 6 bases at J, with 8 bases between the two ends. CDR1 DFQATT and CDR2 SNEGSKA come from the germline V gene (reference sequence). The CDR3 runs 12 residues. Here the CDR3 reads CSARDWGDGYTF. The DNA for the CDR3 is TGCAGTGCTAGAGATTGGGGAGATGGCTACACCTTC.

The chain uses TRBV3-1 and TRBJ1-2; D is unclear. CDR1 is LGHDT and CDR2 is YNNKEL in the germline V gene (reference sequence). The length of the CDR3 is 19 residues. V lost 2 bases and J 3 bases, leaving 25 bases between the germline ends. The CDR3 DNA reads as TGTGCCAGCAGCCAATTCCTGAAAGGACGGACCCTCCTAGACTATGGCTACACCTTC. Its translation: CASSQFLKGRTLLDYGYTF.

The V call is TRBV18, the J call TRBJ2-3; the D gene is possibly TRBD2 (6 bases). CDR1 and CDR2 from the germline V gene are KGHSH and LQKENI. The V end lost 8 bases, the J end lost 3 bases, and 15 bases lay between the germline ends. This CDR3 has 14 amino acids. The CDR3 loop is CASPPMGRTDTQYF. CDR3 bases: TGTGCCAGCCCCCCTATGGGGAGGACAGATACGCAGTATTTT.

The rearrangement uses TRBV6-4 and TRBJ2-7; TRBD1 aligns across 11 bases. The germline V gene has CDR1 MRHNA and CDR2 SNTAGT. This CDR3 is built from 17 residues. Germline trimming cut 5 bases from V and 6 bases from J; bases unmatched to any gene: 15. CDR3 amino acids: CASSLAAKDRGRIEQYF. The CDR3 nucleotides are TGTGCCAGCAGTCTAGCCGCGAAGGACAGGGGGCGGATCGAGCAGTACTTC.

This clone was seen a handful of times. The chain recombines TRBV2 with TRBJ2-5, with D unclear. The CDR3 totals 11 residues. The germline gives CDR1 SNHLY, CDR2 FYNNEI. Trimming shortened V by 4 bases and J by 4 bases, and 4 bases separated the two germline ends. The CDR3 reads CASSVIETQYF. DNA of the CDR3: TGTGCCAGCAGTGTTATAGAGACCCAGTACTTC.